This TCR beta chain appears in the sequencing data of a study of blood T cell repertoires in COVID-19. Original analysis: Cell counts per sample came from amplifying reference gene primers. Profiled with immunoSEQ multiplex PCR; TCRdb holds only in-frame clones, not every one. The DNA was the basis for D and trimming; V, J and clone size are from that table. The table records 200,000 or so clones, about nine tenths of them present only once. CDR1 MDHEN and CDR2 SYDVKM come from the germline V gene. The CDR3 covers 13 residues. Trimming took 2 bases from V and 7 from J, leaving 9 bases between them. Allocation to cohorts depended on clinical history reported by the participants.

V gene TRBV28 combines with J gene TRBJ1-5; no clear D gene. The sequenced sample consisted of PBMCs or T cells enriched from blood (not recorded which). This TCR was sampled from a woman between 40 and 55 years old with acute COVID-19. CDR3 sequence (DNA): TGTGCCAGCAGTTTAAACGGAGGCCAGCCCCAGCATTTT. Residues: CASSLNGGQPQHF.